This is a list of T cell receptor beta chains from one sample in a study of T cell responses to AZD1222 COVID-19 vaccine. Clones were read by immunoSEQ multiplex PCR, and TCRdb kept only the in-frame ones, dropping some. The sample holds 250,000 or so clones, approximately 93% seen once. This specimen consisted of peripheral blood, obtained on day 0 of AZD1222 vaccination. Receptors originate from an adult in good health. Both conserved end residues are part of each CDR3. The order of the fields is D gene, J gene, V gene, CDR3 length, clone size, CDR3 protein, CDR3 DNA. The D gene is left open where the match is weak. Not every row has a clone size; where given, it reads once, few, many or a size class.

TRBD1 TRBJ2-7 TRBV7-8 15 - CASSLVGQGAYEQYF TGTGCCAGCAGCTTAGTAGGACAGGGGGCCTACGAGCAGTACTTC
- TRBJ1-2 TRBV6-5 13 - CASRKGSDYGYTF TGTGCCAGCAGGAAGGGGAGTGACTATGGCTACACCTTC
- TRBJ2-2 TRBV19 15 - CASLHPRGNTGELFF TGTGCCAGTCTCCACCCCCGGGGGAACACCGGGGAGCTGTTTTTT
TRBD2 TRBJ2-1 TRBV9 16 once CASSAYGTSDSSGQFF TGTGCCAGCAGCGCCTACGGGACTAGCGACTCCTCGGGGCAGTTCTTC
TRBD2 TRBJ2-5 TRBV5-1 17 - CASSSPSGGPIQETQYF TGCGCCAGCAGCTCCCCTAGCGGGGGGCCGATCCAAGAGACCCAGTACTTC
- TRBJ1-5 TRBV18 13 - CASSPGGDQPQHF TGTGCCAGCTCGCCCGGTGGGGACCAGCCCCAGCATTTT
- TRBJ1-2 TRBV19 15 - CASSILGGGGGGYTF TGTGCCAGTAGTATATTAGGCGGCGGGGGTGGCGGCTACACCTTC
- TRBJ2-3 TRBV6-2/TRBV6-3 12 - CASSSRTDTQYF TGTGCCAGCAGTTCCCGGACAGATACGCAGTATTTT
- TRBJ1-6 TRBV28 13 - CASKAVRNSPLHF TGTGCCAGCAAGGCCGTGAGAAATTCACCCCTCCACTTT
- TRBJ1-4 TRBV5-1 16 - CASSPGSSATNEKLFF TGCGCCAGCAGCCCCGGTTCGTCAGCAACTAATGAAAAACTGTTTTTT
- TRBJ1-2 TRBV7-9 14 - CASSPETPNYGYTF TGTGCCAGCAGCCCGGAGACTCCAAACTATGGCTACACCTTC
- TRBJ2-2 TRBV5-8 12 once CASTIYTGELFF TGTGCCAGCACAATATACACCGGGGAGCTGTTTTTT
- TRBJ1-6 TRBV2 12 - CASSFGSETLHF TGTGCCAGCAGCTTTGGGTCGGAGACCCTCCACTTT
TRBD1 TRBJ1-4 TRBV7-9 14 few CASSLVQGEEKLFF TGTGCCAGCAGCTTAGTTCAGGGGGAAGAAAAACTGTTTTTT
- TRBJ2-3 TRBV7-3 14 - CASSSMGGTDTQYF TGTGCCAGCAGTTCTATGGGGGGCACAGATACGCAGTATTTT
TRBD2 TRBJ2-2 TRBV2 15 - CASSKLAGGTGELFF TGTGCCAGCAGTAAACTAGCGGGGGGGACCGGGGAGCTGTTTTTT
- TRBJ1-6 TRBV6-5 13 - CASRPRNNSPLHF TGTGCCAGCAGACCCCGGAATAATTCACCCCTCCACTTT
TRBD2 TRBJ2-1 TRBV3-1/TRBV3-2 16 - CASSQNWAGGSDEQFF TGTGCCAGCAGCCAAAATTGGGCGGGAGGTTCGGATGAGCAGTTCTTC
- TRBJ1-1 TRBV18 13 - CASSPKGLPEAFF TGTGCCAGCTCACCAAAGGGTCTGCCTGAAGCTTTCTTT
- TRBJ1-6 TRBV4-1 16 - CASSQGRGAGNSPLHF TGCGCCAGCAGCCAAGGACGGGGGGCTGGAAATTCACCCCTCCACTTT
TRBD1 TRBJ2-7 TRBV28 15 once CASSFFGQGSYEQYF TGTGCCAGCAGCTTCTTCGGACAGGGCTCCTACGAGCAGTACTTC
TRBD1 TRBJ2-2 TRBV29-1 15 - CSVEAGTGVTGELFF TGCAGCGTTGAAGCTGGAACAGGGGTCACCGGGGAGCTGTTTTTT
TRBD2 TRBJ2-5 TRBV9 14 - CASSVRLAAETQYF TGTGCCAGCAGCGTACGACTAGCGGCGGAGACCCAGTACTTC
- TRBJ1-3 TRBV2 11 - CASSAYDTIYF TGTGCCAGCAGCGCCTATGACACCATATATTTT
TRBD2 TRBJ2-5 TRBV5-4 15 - CASSAGLAGQETQYF TGTGCCAGCAGCGCGGGACTAGCGGGACAAGAGACCCAGTACTTC
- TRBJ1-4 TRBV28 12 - CATTHAAKELFF TGTGCCACCACGCACGCGGCCAAGGAACTGTTTTTT
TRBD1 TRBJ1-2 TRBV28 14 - CASSTGTGNYGYTF TGTGCCAGCAGTACAGGGACAGGGAACTATGGCTACACCTTC
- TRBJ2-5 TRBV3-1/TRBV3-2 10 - CASSRETQYF TGTGCCAGCAGCAGGGAGACCCAGTACTTC
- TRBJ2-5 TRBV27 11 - CASTSLGTQYF TGTGCCAGCACCTCGTTGGGGACCCAGTACTTC
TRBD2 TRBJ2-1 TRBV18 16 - CASSLVAGVGRNEQFF TGTGCCAGCTCCCTGGTAGCGGGAGTGGGAAGGAATGAGCAGTTCTTC
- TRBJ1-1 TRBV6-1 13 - CASSDGVNTEAFF TGTGCCAGCAGTGACGGGGTGAACACTGAAGCTTTCTTT
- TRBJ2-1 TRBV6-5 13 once CASRGGNTNEQFF TGTGCCAGCAGAGGCGGAAATACCAATGAGCAGTTCTTC
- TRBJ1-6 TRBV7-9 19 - CASSLSPGLKSPANSPLHF TGTGCCAGCAGCTTAAGTCCGGGCCTTAAGAGCCCGGCTAATTCACCCCTCCACTTT
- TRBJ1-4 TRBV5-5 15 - CASSLEGIPNEKLFF TGTGCCAGCAGCTTGGAGGGTATACCTAATGAAAAACTGTTTTTT
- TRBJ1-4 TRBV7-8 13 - CASSYDGGEKLFF TGTGCCAGCAGCTATGACGGGGGTGAAAAACTGTTTTTT
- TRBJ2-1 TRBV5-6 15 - CASSWGLIPYNEQFF TGTGCCAGCAGCTGGGGGCTGATCCCCTACAATGAGCAGTTCTTC
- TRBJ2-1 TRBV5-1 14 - CASSFYGFDNEQFF TGCGCCAGCAGCTTCTACGGGTTCGACAATGAGCAGTTCTTC
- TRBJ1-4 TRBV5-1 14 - CASSSDRHNEKLFF TGCGCCAGCAGCTCAGACAGACATAATGAAAAACTGTTTTTT
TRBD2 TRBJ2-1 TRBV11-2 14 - CASSQGLAGAEQFF TGTGCCAGCAGCCAGGGACTAGCGGGAGCTGAGCAGTTCTTC
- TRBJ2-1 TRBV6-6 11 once CASSQGGEQFF TGTGCCAGCAGTCAGGGGGGTGAGCAGTTCTTC
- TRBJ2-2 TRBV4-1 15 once CASSQGQGSGGELFF TGCGCCAGCAGCCAAGGGCAAGGATCGGGCGGGGAGCTGTTTTTT
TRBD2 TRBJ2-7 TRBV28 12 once CASSSGRYEQYF TGTGCCAGCTCTAGCGGGAGGTACGAGCAGTACTTC
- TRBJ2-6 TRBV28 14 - CASSLWRAANVLTF TGTGCCAGCAGTTTATGGCGGGCGGCCAACGTCCTGACTTTC
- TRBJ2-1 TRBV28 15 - CASSLPGRSYNEQFF TGTGCCAGCAGTCTCCCGGGTCGCTCCTACAATGAGCAGTTCTTC
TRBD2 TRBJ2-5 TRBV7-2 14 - CASSPGLAQETQYF TGTGCCAGCAGCCCGGGACTAGCCCAAGAGACCCAGTACTTC
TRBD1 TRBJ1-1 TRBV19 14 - CASSIGTGEAEAFF TGTGCCAGTAGTATTGGGACAGGGGAAGCTGAAGCTTTCTTT
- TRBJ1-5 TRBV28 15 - CASSSATALGQPQHF TGTGCCAGCAGTTCGGCGACAGCCCTGGGACAGCCCCAGCATTTT
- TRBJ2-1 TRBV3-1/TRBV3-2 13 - CASRSGGGGEQFF TGTGCCAGCAGGTCCGGGGGAGGCGGTGAGCAGTTCTTC
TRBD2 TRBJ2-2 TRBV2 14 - CASRRTSGGGELFF TGTGCCAGCAGAAGGACTAGCGGGGGTGGGGAGCTGTTTTTT
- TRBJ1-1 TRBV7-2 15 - CASSLVVGTNTEAFF TGTGCCAGCAGCTTAGTTGTAGGGACGAACACTGAAGCTTTCTTT
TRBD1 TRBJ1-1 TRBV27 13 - CASKGAGNTEAFF TGTGCCAGCAAGGGGGCCGGGAACACTGAAGCTTTCTTT
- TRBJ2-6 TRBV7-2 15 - CASNLGVTGANVLTF TGTGCCAGCAACCTAGGGGTGACTGGGGCCAACGTCCTGACTTTC
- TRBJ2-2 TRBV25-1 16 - CASRPRGSINTGELFF TGTGCCAGCAGGCCCCGGGGGTCCATCAACACCGGGGAGCTGTTTTTT
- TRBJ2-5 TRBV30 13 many CAWSNRDSETQYF TGTGCCTGGAGTAATCGAGATTCGGAGACCCAGTACTTC
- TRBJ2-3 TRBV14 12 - CASSQVWDTQYF TGTGCCAGCAGCCAAGTTTGGGATACGCAGTATTTT
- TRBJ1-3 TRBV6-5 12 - CASASSGNTIYF TGTGCATCGGCGTCTTCTGGAAACACCATATATTTT
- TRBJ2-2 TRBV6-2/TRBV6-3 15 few CASSYDLAHTGELFF TGTGCCAGCAGTTACGATCTAGCGCACACCGGGGAGCTGTTTTTT